This TCR beta chain was captured by sequencing in a study of shared clonotypes between healthy human individuals. The CDR3 length is 14 residues. Germline loops: CDR1 SGHAT, CDR2 FQNNGV. V lost 4 bases and J lost 2, with 12 bases in between. Naive CD8 isolation took CD45RO-negative cells positively selected for CCR7 and excluded terminally differentiated effector memory CD45RA+ cells. This table comes from immunoSEQ multiplex PCR, and its TCRdb copy is limited to in-frame clones, with some not included. The sample contains around 1.9 million clones, just over 90% of which appear only once. This clonotype was sampled from a man younger than 35 in good health. Some clones in this sample may be carry-over from other donors' samples. Sequencing was performed on naive CD8+ T cells from PBMCs. The chain recombines TRBV11-2 with TRBJ2-7, with a weak D call TRBD2 (5 bases). The CDR3 bases are TGTGCCAGCAGCTACGTGGGAGTGGCCTACGAGCAGTACTTC. Translated, it gives CASSYVGVAYEQYF.